This paragraph reports one T cell receptor (beta chain). The CDR3 has 16 residues. After removal of 0 bases from V and 0 bases from J, the junction contained 4 bases not matched to a gene. Germline loops: CDR1 LGHDT, CDR2 YNNKEL (reference sequence). Cohort placement rested on clinical history that participants reported themselves. This specimen belongs to a study of blood T cell repertoires in COVID-19. Study overall: Donors in the United States, Italy and Spain gave samples during acute or convalescent COVID-19.

Assay used: immunoSEQ multiplex PCR; TCRdb lists only in-frame clones, some missing. The profile covers 250,000 to 300,000 clones, with around 92% appearing a single time and under 3% taken by the ten largest. The chain links TRBV3-1 (or the pseudogene TRBV3-2) to TRBJ1-1; 7 bases match TRBD1. The material sequenced was PBMCs or T cells enriched from blood (not recorded which). This TCR came from a woman aged 45-65 years who had been exposed to COVID-19. The CDR3 loop is CASSQDPTGMNTEAFF. Here the CDR3 DNA reads TGTGCCAGCAGCCAAGATCCGACAGGGATGAACACTGAAGCTTTCTTT.